These 14 T cell receptor beta chains originate from one sample sequenced in a study of identical twins. One entry per CDR3 protein, called by TCRdb with MiXCR from the 5' RACE reads. The sample lists some 570,000 distinct CDR3 sequences, approximately 20% occurring once. Separately, the same data were catalogued under a study of yellow fever vaccine responses in identical twins.

Sequencing was carried out using CD4+ T cells sorted from blood. These receptors originate from a woman in her late teens or twenties in good health.

In its sample, this clonotype was seen a few times. The chain is built from TRBV20-1 and TRBJ2-7; 10 nucleotides line up with TRBD2. V shed 1 base and J 6 bases; nucleotides not matched to a gene: 3. The CDR3 consists of 13 residues. CDR1 is DFQATT and CDR2 is SNEGSKA in the germline V gene (reference sequence). CDR3 nucleotides: TGCAGTGCTAGAGTAGCGGGGGGCTCCGAGCAGTACGTC. It yields the protein CSARVAGGSEQYV.

The chain recombines TRBV28 with TRBJ2-7; D gene unclear. CDR1 and CDR2 (germline): MDHEN, SYDVKM. CDR3 length: 14 amino acids. The V end was cut by 5 bases, the J end by 0 bases, with 11 bases between. The CDR3 is CASSRATRSYEQYF. The DNA of the CDR3 is TGTGCCAGCAGTAGGGCGACCCGCTCCTACGAGCAGTACTTC.

The table lists this clonotype with many counts. The J gene is TRBJ1-5, the V gene TRBV12-3 or TRBV12-4; D uncertain. The CDR3 contains 14 residues. Trimming shortened V by 3 bases and J by 0 bases, and 6 bases separated the two germline ends. Here the CDR3 DNA reads TGTGCCAGCAGTTTTTGGGATAGCAATCAGCCCCAGCATTTT. Protein: CASSFWDSNQPQHF.

The chain couples TRBV20-1 to TRBJ2-7, with 9 bases aligning to TRBD2. The CDR3 contains 15 residues. V dropped 0 bases and J dropped 4; count of bases not matched to a gene: 7. Per the germline V gene, CDR1 is DFQATT and CDR2 is SNEGSKA (reference sequence). This chain's CDR3 is CSARDYRTSEYEQYF. The CDR3 coding sequence is TGCAGTGCTAGAGATTACAGGACTAGCGAGTACGAGCAGTACTTC.

This clonotype has just a few counts. The chain couples TRBV20-1 to TRBJ2-7, with D perhaps matching TRBD2 (6 bases). CDR3 length equals 15 residues. Germline V gives CDR1 DFQATT, CDR2 SNEGSKA (reference sequence). Trimming shortened V by 0 bases and J by 4 bases, and 16 bases separated the two germline ends. CDR3 nucleotides: TGCAGTGCTAGAGATGCCCCCCGCGGGGAATACGAGCAGTACTTC. Its translation: CSARDAPRGEYEQYF.

This chain uses TRBV4-1 with TRBJ2-2; tentatively, D is TRBD1 (7 bases). The CDR3 spans 15 residues. Per germline, CDR1 MGHRA and CDR2 YSYEKL. Trimming took off 3 bases at V and 5 bases at J, with 13 bases between the two ends. Here the CDR3 DNA reads TGCGCCAGCAGCCACCCCAGGGGGGAAACCGGGGAGCTGTTTTTT. It specifies CASSHPRGETGELFF.

The chain links TRBV13 to TRBJ1-6, with 7 bases matching TRBD1. V lost 5 bases, J lost 7 bases, and 11 bases stayed unmatched. Per germline, CDR1 PRHDT and CDR2 FYEKMQ (reference sequence). The CDR3 is 16 amino acids. Here the CDR3 DNA reads TGTGCCAGCAGCCCGGTGGGGGCAGGGGGGAATTCACCCCTCCACTTT. Translation: CASSPVGAGGNSPLHF.

This clonotype was seen repeatedly, ten times or more. CDR3 protein: CASSRGPQETQYF. DNA for the CDR3: TGTGCCAGCTCACGAGGCCCTCAAGAGACCCAGTACTTC. This chain joins TRBV18 and TRBJ2-5; D is ambiguous. Germline loops: CDR1 KGHSH, CDR2 LQKENI. This CDR3 is built from 13 residues. The V end lost 4 bases, the J end lost 2 bases, and 8 bases lay between the germline ends.

The chain links TRBV29-1 to TRBJ2-1; 10 nucleotides match TRBD2. The V segment lost 2 bases and the J segment 4 bases; nucleotides outside the gene matches: 11. From germline, CDR1 is SQVTM and CDR2 ANQGSEA. The CDR3 is 17 residues long. The CDR3 DNA reads as TGCAGCGTTGAAACTAGCGGGAAACTTTCGTCGTACAATGAGCAGTTCTTC. Translated: CSVETSGKLSSYNEQFF.

This clonotype was counted a few times. The rearrangement uses TRBV20-1 and TRBJ2-3; no clear D gene. The CDR3 sequence is 13 residues long. Trimming shortened V by 4 bases and J by 1 base, and 9 bases separated the two germline ends. Germline loops: CDR1 DFQATT, CDR2 SNEGSKA (reference sequence). The CDR3 bases are TGCAGTGCTAATGTCTTGGGCACAGATACGCAGTATTTT. Its protein is CSANVLGTDTQYF.

This CDR3 reads CAIKASGSYNEQFF. CDR3 in DNA: TGTGCCATCAAGGCCTCAGGGTCCTACAATGAGCAGTTCTTC. This rearrangement joins TRBV10-3 to TRBJ2-1; tentatively, D is TRBD1 (5 bases). The V gene's germline CDR1 is ENHRY and CDR2 SYGVKD. V lost 7 bases and J 1 base, leaving 11 bases between the germline ends. The CDR3 covers 14 residues.

The V gene is TRBV19, the J gene TRBJ2-1; D perhaps matches TRBD2 (6 bases). The CDR3 totals 15 residues. V was trimmed by 3 bases and J by 5 bases, leaving 14 bases between them. The germline V gene has CDR1 LNHDA and CDR2 SQIVND (reference sequence). The CDR3 DNA reads as TGTGCCAGTAGTATCGGGGGAGCGGTTGACAATGAGCAGTTCTTC. Translated, it gives CASSIGGAVDNEQFF.

This rearrangement joins TRBV6-5 to TRBJ2-1; perhaps TRBD1 as D (6 bases). The CDR3 contains 16 residues. Trimming took 6 bases from V and 6 from J, leaving 21 bases between them. The V gene's germline CDR1 is MNHEY and CDR2 SVGAGI. CDR3 nucleotide sequence: TGTGCCAGCAGACTACTCTATAGGACAGAACTCAATGAGCAGTTCTTC. It specifies CASRLLYRTELNEQFF.

This clonotype has more than one count but fewer than ten. This chain connects TRBV11-3 to TRBJ2-1; either TRBD1 or TRBD2 may supply D (5 bases each). Germline assignment: CDR1 SGHNT and CDR2 YENEEA. The CDR3 has 16 amino acids. V lost 5 bases and J lost 3, with 17 bases in between. Here the CDR3 reads CASSLGLGTYYNEQFF. CDR3 bases: TGTGCCAGCAGCCTGGGTCTCGGGACCTACTACAATGAGCAGTTCTTC. The variable domain in full, with the rest retrieved from reference TRBV11-3 and TRBJ2-1, is EAGVVQSPRYKIIEKKQPVAFWCNPISGHNTLYWYLQNLGQGPELLIRYENEEAVDDSQLPKDRFSAERLKGVDSTLKIQPAELGDSAVYLCASSLGLGTYYNEQFFGPGTRLTVL.